A selection of T cell receptor beta chains follows, all from one sample in a study of early T cells in non-severe SARS-CoV-2 infection. TCRdb itself ran the 5' RACE reads through MiXCR, one entry per CDR3 protein. The sample lists tens of thousands of distinct CDR3 sequences, around 12% occurring once. Material for sequencing was whole blood. Receptor source: an adult who was a healthcare worker with PCR-confirmed SARS-CoV-2 infection or an uninfected control (not recorded which). Each CDR3 is given with its conserved first and last residue. Fields, in order: CDR3 DNA, CDR3 protein, clone size, J gene, D gene, V gene. A D gene is named only where the DNA matches it firmly. A clone size is listed for some rows: how often the clone was seen (once, few, many), or a class if it is expanded.

CDR3nt: TGTGCCATCAGTGAGTCCGGGACTGAACTGTTTTTT
CDR3aa: CAISESGTELFF
abundance: -
j_gene: TRBJ1-4
d_gene: -
v_gene: TRBV10-3

CDR3nt: TGCGCCAGCAGCGAGGCGACAGGCGCTAATGAAAAACTGTTTTTT
CDR3aa: CASSEATGANEKLFF
abundance: many
j_gene: TRBJ1-4
d_gene: -
v_gene: TRBV5-1

CDR3nt: TGTGCCAGCGAGGGACAGGGGCGCTTGGGCTATGGCTACACCTTC
CDR3aa: CASEGQGRLGYGYTF
abundance: -
j_gene: TRBJ1-2
d_gene: TRBD1
v_gene: TRBV6-6

CDR3nt: TGTGCCAGCAGCTTGTTAGGGGAAGGGGGCAGCAATCAGCCCCAGCATTTT
CDR3aa: CASSLLGEGGSNQPQHF
abundance: few
j_gene: TRBJ1-5
d_gene: TRBD1
v_gene: TRBV5-6

CDR3nt: TGTGCCAGCAGTTGGGCTAGCGGGGGGAACTCCTACGAGCAGTACTTC
CDR3aa: CASSWASGGNSYEQYF
abundance: many
j_gene: TRBJ2-7
d_gene: TRBD2
v_gene: TRBV7-8

CDR3nt: TGTGCCAGCAGTTCACGGGGTCTGGGGTACGAGCAGTACTTC
CDR3aa: CASSSRGLGYEQYF
abundance: -
j_gene: TRBJ2-7
d_gene: -
v_gene: TRBV27

CDR3nt: TGTGCCAGCAGCCAATCCAGGGTAAAAATCCACGAGCAGTACTTC
CDR3aa: CASSQSRVKIHEQYF
abundance: many
j_gene: TRBJ2-7
d_gene: -
v_gene: TRBV7-9

CDR3nt: TGTGCCAGTATGTACAGGGGGCTCTCTGGGGCCAACGTCCTGACTTTC
CDR3aa: CASMYRGLSGANVLTF
abundance: many
j_gene: TRBJ2-6
d_gene: TRBD1
v_gene: TRBV19

CDR3nt: TGTGCCAGTAGTATCGACGGTGGCTCCTACAATGAGCAGTTCTTC
CDR3aa: CASSIDGGSYNEQFF
abundance: -
j_gene: TRBJ2-1
d_gene: -
v_gene: TRBV19

CDR3nt: TGTGCCAGCAGCCCAAGACAGCTTCCCCGGAATTCACCCCTCCACTTT
CDR3aa: CASSPRQLPRNSPLHF
abundance: -
j_gene: TRBJ1-6
d_gene: -
v_gene: TRBV7-2

CDR3nt: TGTGCCAGCTCAGGAGTAGCGGGAGACGAAGGGGTCTACGAGCAGTACTTC
CDR3aa: CASSGVAGDEGVYEQYF
abundance: many
j_gene: TRBJ2-7
d_gene: TRBD2
v_gene: TRBV18

CDR3nt: TGTGCCAGTAGTACTCGGACAGGGAGTGGGAACGAGCAGTACTTC
CDR3aa: CASSTRTGSGNEQYF
abundance: many
j_gene: TRBJ2-7
d_gene: TRBD1
v_gene: TRBV19

CDR3nt: TGTGCCAGTAGTGCCCTGTTGTCCGGGGAGCTGTTTTTT
CDR3aa: CASSALLSGELFF
abundance: -
j_gene: TRBJ2-2
d_gene: -
v_gene: TRBV19

CDR3nt: TGTGCCAGCACCCGGACCGGAGTTGATACGCAGTATTTT
CDR3aa: CASTRTGVDTQYF
abundance: many
j_gene: TRBJ2-3
d_gene: -
v_gene: TRBV7-2

CDR3nt: TGCAGTGCTAGACTTGTAGGACTACCAAGGACCTACGAGCAGTACTTC
CDR3aa: CSARLVGLPRTYEQYF
abundance: -
j_gene: TRBJ2-7
d_gene: -
v_gene: TRBV20-1

CDR3nt: TGCAGCGTTGAAGGGGTGGGTCTCGCAGATACGCAGTATTTT
CDR3aa: CSVEGVGLADTQYF
abundance: many
j_gene: TRBJ2-3
d_gene: -
v_gene: TRBV29-1

CDR3nt: TGTGCCAGCAGCCCCATTGGTAGCAATCAGCCCCAGCATTTT
CDR3aa: CASSPIGSNQPQHF
abundance: few
j_gene: TRBJ1-5
d_gene: -
v_gene: TRBV6-5

CDR3nt: TGCAGCGTTGACCGGCAGCACATTACGCAGTATTTT
CDR3aa: CSVDRQHITQYF
abundance: -
j_gene: TRBJ2-3
d_gene: -
v_gene: TRBV29-1

CDR3nt: TGTGCCAGCAGCCCTGTATCCTACGAGCAGTACTTC
CDR3aa: CASSPVSYEQYF
abundance: many
j_gene: TRBJ2-7
d_gene: -
v_gene: TRBV7-2

CDR3nt: TGCAGTGCCACCTGGGGACTAGGAAAGTATTTT
CDR3aa: CSATWGLGKYF
abundance: many
j_gene: TRBJ2-3
d_gene: TRBD2
v_gene: TRBV20-1

CDR3nt: TGTGCCAGCAGCCGAGGGGCATCGAATCAGCCCCAGCATTTT
CDR3aa: CASSRGASNQPQHF
abundance: many
j_gene: TRBJ1-5
d_gene: -
v_gene: TRBV7-9

CDR3nt: TGTGCCAGTAGTATCGCCCCTGCAGGGGTACGCACCGGGGAGCTGTTTTTT
CDR3aa: CASSIAPAGVRTGELFF
abundance: many
j_gene: TRBJ2-2
d_gene: -
v_gene: TRBV19

CDR3nt: TGTGCCAGCAGCTCCAGGGGGCCGGTGAACACTGAAGCTTTCTTT
CDR3aa: CASSSRGPVNTEAFF
abundance: -
j_gene: TRBJ1-1
d_gene: TRBD1
v_gene: TRBV7-9

CDR3nt: TGTGCCAGCAGTTTATTGACGGGATCCTCATACGAGCAGTACTTC
CDR3aa: CASSLLTGSSYEQYF
abundance: few
j_gene: TRBJ2-7
d_gene: -
v_gene: TRBV28

CDR3nt: TGTGCCAGCAGTGGACTCGACCCGATCTATGGCAATGAGCAGTTCTTC
CDR3aa: CASSGLDPIYGNEQFF
abundance: -
j_gene: TRBJ2-1
d_gene: -
v_gene: TRBV28

CDR3nt: TGTGCCAGCAGCCAAATGGGAGGGGTCTCCTACGAGCAGTACTTC
CDR3aa: CASSQMGGVSYEQYF
abundance: many
j_gene: TRBJ2-7
d_gene: TRBD2
v_gene: TRBV3-1

CDR3nt: TGTGCCAGCAGTTTAGACAGCTTTAGCAATCAGCCCCAGCATTTT
CDR3aa: CASSLDSFSNQPQHF
abundance: many
j_gene: TRBJ1-5
d_gene: -
v_gene: TRBV27

CDR3nt: TGTGCCAGTAGTATAGGCCCCACGGAGGGCACCGGGGAGCTGTTTTTT
CDR3aa: CASSIGPTEGTGELFF
abundance: many
j_gene: TRBJ2-2
d_gene: -
v_gene: TRBV19

CDR3nt: TGCGCCAGCTATAGGACTAGCGGGGACCAAGAGACCCAGTACTTC
CDR3aa: CASYRTSGDQETQYF
abundance: many
j_gene: TRBJ2-5
d_gene: TRBD2
v_gene: TRBV10-1

CDR3nt: TGCGCCAGCAGCCAAGATCCCGCTTATAGATACTACGAGCAGTACTTC
CDR3aa: CASSQDPAYRYYEQYF
abundance: many
j_gene: TRBJ2-7
d_gene: -
v_gene: TRBV4-3

CDR3nt: TGTGCCAGCAGCCAAGGGAGGGGGACTGAAGCTTTCTTT
CDR3aa: CASSQGRGTEAFF
abundance: many
j_gene: TRBJ1-1
d_gene: -
v_gene: TRBV3-1

CDR3nt: TGTGCCAGCAGAGGAATCTCTGGAAACACCATATATTTT
CDR3aa: CASRGISGNTIYF
abundance: many
j_gene: TRBJ1-3
d_gene: -
v_gene: TRBV9

CDR3nt: TGCAGCGTTGAAGATCAGCGGAACACAGATACGCAGTATTTT
CDR3aa: CSVEDQRNTDTQYF
abundance: few
j_gene: TRBJ2-3
d_gene: -
v_gene: TRBV29-1

CDR3nt: TGCAGCGTTGTTCGTGCTAACTATGGCTACACCTTC
CDR3aa: CSVVRANYGYTF
abundance: many
j_gene: TRBJ1-2
d_gene: -
v_gene: TRBV29-1

CDR3nt: TGCGCCAGCAGCTTGATCGGGGCGCGGAGCAATCAGCCCCAGCATTTT
CDR3aa: CASSLIGARSNQPQHF
abundance: many
j_gene: TRBJ1-5
d_gene: -
v_gene: TRBV5-1

CDR3nt: TGTGCCAGCAGCTTGGCCGGGGGTCGGACCCAGACCCAGTACTTC
CDR3aa: CASSLAGGRTQTQYF
abundance: many
j_gene: TRBJ2-5
d_gene: -
v_gene: TRBV5-4

CDR3nt: TGTGCCAGCAGCCAAAAACAATACACTGAAGCTTTCTTT
CDR3aa: CASSQKQYTEAFF
abundance: many
j_gene: TRBJ1-1
d_gene: -
v_gene: TRBV7-2

CDR3nt: TGTGCCAGCACCACCGGGGGGTTCTACAATGAGCAGTTCTTC
CDR3aa: CASTTGGFYNEQFF
abundance: many
j_gene: TRBJ2-1
d_gene: TRBD2
v_gene: TRBV28

CDR3nt: TGCAGTGCTAGGGCCCCGGGACAGGGGATATACGAGCAGTACTTC
CDR3aa: CSARAPGQGIYEQYF
abundance: few
j_gene: TRBJ2-7
d_gene: TRBD1
v_gene: TRBV20-1

CDR3nt: TGTGCCAGCAGTTACTCGTCAACTAGCGGACAAATCCAAGAGACCCAGTACTTC
CDR3aa: CASSYSSTSGQIQETQYF
abundance: many
j_gene: TRBJ2-5
d_gene: TRBD2
v_gene: TRBV6-2/TRBV6-3

CDR3nt: TGTGCCAGCAGTCCGCGCGGGGGCGGCGAGCAGTACTTC
CDR3aa: CASSPRGGGEQYF
abundance: -
j_gene: TRBJ2-7
d_gene: -
v_gene: TRBV6-2/TRBV6-3

CDR3nt: TGTGCCAGCAGCTTCGGCGCAGGGGGCTCCTACGAGCAGTACTTC
CDR3aa: CASSFGAGGSYEQYF
abundance: many
j_gene: TRBJ2-7
d_gene: TRBD1
v_gene: TRBV7-2

CDR3nt: TGTGCCAGCAGCCCCGGGACTAGGAGCGAGACCCAGTACTTC
CDR3aa: CASSPGTRSETQYF
abundance: many
j_gene: TRBJ2-5
d_gene: TRBD2
v_gene: TRBV11-2

CDR3nt: TGTGCCAGCAGCCCCGGCCCAACAGGGCGGACTCAGCCCCAGCATTTT
CDR3aa: CASSPGPTGRTQPQHF
abundance: many
j_gene: TRBJ1-5
d_gene: -
v_gene: TRBV11-2

CDR3nt: TGCAGCGGTTGGGAGGCCTCTAGCACAGATACGCAGTATTTT
CDR3aa: CSGWEASSTDTQYF
abundance: -
j_gene: TRBJ2-3
d_gene: -
v_gene: TRBV29-1

CDR3nt: TGTGCCAGCAGCTCAGCCCTGCACTCCGGGGAGCTGTTTTTT
CDR3aa: CASSSALHSGELFF
abundance: many
j_gene: TRBJ2-2
d_gene: -
v_gene: TRBV13

CDR3nt: TGCAGTGCTAGGGACAGGGACTACGAGCAGTACTTC
CDR3aa: CSARDRDYEQYF
abundance: many
j_gene: TRBJ2-7
d_gene: TRBD1
v_gene: TRBV20-1

CDR3nt: TGTGCCAGTACAGAAGGACAGGGGGCGTACGAGCAGTACTTC
CDR3aa: CASTEGQGAYEQYF
abundance: many
j_gene: TRBJ2-7
d_gene: TRBD1
v_gene: TRBV19